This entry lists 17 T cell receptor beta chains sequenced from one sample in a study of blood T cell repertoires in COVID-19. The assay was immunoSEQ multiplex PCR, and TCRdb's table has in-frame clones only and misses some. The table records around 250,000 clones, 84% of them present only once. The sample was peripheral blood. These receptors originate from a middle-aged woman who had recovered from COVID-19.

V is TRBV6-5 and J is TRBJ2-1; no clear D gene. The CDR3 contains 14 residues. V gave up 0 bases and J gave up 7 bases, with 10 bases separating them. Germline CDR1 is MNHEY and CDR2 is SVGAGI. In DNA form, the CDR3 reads TGTGCCAGCAGTTACTCTCCTACTATGAATGAGCAGTTCTTC. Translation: CASSYSPTMNEQFF.

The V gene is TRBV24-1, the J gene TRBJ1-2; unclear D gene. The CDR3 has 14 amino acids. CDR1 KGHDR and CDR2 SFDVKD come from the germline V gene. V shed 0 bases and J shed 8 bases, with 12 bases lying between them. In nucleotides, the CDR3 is TGTGCCACCAGTGATTTGGACCCGACAAGAGGCTACACCTTC. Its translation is CATSDLDPTRGYTF.

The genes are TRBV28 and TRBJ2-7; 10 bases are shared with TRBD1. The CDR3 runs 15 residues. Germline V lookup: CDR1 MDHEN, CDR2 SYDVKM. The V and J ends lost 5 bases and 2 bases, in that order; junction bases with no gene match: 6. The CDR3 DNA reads TGTGCCAGCAGTGGACAGGGGGGAGGGGCCTACGAGCAGTACTTC. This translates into CASSGQGGGAYEQYF.

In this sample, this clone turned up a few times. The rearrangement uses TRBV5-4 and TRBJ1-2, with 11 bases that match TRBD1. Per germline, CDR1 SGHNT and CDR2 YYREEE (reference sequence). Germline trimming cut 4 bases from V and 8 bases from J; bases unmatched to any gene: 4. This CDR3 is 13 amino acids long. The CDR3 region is CASSPWTGGGYTF. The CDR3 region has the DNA TGTGCCAGCAGCCCATGGACAGGGGGCGGCTACACCTTC.

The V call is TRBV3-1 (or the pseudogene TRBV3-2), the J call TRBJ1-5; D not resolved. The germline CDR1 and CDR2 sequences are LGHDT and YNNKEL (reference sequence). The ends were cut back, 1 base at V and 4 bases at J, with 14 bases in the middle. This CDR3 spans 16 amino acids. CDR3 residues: CASSQGKGGPNQPQHF. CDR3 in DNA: TGTGCCAGCAGCCAAGGAAAAGGAGGGCCGAATCAGCCCCAGCATTTT.

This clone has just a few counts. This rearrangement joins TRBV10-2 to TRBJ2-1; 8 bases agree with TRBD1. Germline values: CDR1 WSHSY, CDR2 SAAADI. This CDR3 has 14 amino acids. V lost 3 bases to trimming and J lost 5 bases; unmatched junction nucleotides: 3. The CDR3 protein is CASSDGQGNNEQFF. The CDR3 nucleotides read TGCGCCAGCAGTGATGGACAGGGTAACAATGAGCAGTTCTTC.

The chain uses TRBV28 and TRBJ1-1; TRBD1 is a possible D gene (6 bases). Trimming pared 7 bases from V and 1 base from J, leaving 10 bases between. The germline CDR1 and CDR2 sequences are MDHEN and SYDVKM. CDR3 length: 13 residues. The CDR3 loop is CASTLQGNTEAFF. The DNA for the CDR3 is TGTGCCAGCACCTTACAGGGGAACACTGAAGCTTTCTTT.

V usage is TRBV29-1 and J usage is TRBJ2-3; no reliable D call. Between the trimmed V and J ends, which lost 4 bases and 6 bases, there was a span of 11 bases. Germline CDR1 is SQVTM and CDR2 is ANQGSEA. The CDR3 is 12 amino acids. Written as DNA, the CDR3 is TGCAGCGTTGGCGGCTCACTGGATACGCAGTATTTT. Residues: CSVGGSLDTQYF.

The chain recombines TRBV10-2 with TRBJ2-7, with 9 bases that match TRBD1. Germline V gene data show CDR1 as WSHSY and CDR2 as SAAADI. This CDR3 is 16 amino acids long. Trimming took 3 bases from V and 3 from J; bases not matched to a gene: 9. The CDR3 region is CASSDWGTGTNYEQYF. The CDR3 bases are TGCGCCAGCAGTGACTGGGGGACAGGGACAAACTACGAGCAGTACTTC.

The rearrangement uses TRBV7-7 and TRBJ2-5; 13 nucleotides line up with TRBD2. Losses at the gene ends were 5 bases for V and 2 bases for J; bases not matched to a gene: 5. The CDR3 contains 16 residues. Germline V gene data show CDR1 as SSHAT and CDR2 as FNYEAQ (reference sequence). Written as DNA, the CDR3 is TGTGCCAGCAGCCCCGGGACTAGCGGGGCGCAAGAGACCCAGTACTTC. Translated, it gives CASSPGTSGAQETQYF.

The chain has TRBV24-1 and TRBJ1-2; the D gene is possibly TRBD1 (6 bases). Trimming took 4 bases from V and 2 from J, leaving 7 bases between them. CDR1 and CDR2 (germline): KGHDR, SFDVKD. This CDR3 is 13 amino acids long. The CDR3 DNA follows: TGTGCCACCAGTGAAACAGGGAACTATGGCTACACCTTC. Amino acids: CATSETGNYGYTF.

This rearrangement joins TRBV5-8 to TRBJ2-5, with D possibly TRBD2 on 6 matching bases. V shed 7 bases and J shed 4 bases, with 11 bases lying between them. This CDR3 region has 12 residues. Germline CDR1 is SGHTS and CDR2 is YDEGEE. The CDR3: CASGEAGETQYF. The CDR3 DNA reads TGTGCCAGCGGGGAGGCGGGAGAGACCCAGTACTTC.

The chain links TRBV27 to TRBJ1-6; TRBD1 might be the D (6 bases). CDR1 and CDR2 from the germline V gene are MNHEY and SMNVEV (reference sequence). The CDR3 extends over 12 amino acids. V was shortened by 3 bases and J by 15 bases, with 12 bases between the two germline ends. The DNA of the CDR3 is TGTGCCAGCAGTTTCGGGGGGCAGCTCCTCCACTTT. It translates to CASSFGGQLLHF.

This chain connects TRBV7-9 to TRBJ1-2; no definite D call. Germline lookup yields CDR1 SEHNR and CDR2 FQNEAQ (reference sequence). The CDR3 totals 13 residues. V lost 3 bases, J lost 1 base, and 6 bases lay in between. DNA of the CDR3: TGTGCCAGCAGCTTGGTCGGTAACTATGGCTACACCTTC. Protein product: CASSLVGNYGYTF. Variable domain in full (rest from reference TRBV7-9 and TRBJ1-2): DTGVSQNPRHKITKRGQNVTFRCDPISEHNRLYWYRQTLGQGPEFLTYFQNEAQLEKSRLLSDRFSAERPKGSFSTLEIQRTEQGDSAMYLCASSLVGNYGYTFGSGTRLTVV.

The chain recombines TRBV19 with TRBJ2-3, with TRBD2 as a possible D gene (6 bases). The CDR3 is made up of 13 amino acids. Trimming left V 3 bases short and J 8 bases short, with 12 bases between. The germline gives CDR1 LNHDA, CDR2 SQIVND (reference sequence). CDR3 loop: CASSMRGNGTQYF. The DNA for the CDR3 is TGTGCCAGTAGTATGCGCGGGAACGGTACGCAGTATTTT.

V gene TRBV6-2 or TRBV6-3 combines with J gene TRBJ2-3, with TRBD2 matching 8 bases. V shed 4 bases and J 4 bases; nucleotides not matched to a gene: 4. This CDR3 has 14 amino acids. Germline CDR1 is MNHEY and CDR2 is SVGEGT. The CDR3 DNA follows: TGTGCCAGCAGTTGGGCGGGGGGTTCAGATACGCAGTATTTT. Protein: CASSWAGGSDTQYF.

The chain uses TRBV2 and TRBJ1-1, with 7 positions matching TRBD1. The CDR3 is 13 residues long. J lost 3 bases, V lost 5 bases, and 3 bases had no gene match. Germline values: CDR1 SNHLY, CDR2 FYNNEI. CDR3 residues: CASSYGQDTEAFF. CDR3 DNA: TGTGCCAGCAGTTATGGACAGGACACTGAAGCTTTCTTT.